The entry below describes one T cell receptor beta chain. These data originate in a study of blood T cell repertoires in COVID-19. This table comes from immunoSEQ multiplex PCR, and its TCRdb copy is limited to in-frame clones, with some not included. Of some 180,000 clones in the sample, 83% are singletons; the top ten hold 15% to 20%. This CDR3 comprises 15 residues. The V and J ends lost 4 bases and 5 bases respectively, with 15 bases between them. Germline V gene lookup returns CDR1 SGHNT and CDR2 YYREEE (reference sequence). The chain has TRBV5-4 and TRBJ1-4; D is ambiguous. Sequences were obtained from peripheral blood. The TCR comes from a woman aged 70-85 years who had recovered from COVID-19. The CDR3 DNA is TGTGCCAGCAGCGCCAGAGGAGGGATCAATGAAAAACTGTTTTTT. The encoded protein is CASSARGGINEKLFF.